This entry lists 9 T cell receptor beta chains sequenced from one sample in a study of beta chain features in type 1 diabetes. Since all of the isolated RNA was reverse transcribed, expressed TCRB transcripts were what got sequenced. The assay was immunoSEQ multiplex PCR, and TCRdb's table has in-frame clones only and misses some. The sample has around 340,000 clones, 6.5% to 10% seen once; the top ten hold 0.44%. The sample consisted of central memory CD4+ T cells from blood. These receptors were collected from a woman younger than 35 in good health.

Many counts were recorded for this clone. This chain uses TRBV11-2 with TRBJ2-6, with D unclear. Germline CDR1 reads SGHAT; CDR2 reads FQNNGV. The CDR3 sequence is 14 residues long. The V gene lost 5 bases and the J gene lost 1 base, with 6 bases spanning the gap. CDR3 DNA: TGTGCCAGCAGCGCGCTGTCTGGGGCCAACGTCCTGACTTTC. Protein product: CASSALSGANVLTF.

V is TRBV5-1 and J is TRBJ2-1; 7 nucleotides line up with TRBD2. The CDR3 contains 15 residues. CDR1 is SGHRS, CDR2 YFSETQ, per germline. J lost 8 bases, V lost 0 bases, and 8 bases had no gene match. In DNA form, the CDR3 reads TGCGCCAGCAGCTTGGGAGGACTAGTTACAGATGAGCAGTTCTTC. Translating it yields CASSLGGLVTDEQFF. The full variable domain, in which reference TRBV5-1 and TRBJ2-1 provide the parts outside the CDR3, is KAGVTQTPRYLIKTRGQQVTLSCSPISGHRSVSWYQQTPGQGLQFLFEYFSETQRNKGNFPGRFSGRQFSNSRSEMNVSTLELGDSALYLCASSLGGLVTDEQFFGPGTRLTVL.

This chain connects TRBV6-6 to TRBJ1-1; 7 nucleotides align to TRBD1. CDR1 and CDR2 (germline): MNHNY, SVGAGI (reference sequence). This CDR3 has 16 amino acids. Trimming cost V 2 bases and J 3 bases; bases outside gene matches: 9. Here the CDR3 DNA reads TGTGCCAGCAGTTACGGAGGGGGCGGTTCCGACACTGAAGCTTTCTTT. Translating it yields CASSYGGGGSDTEAFF.

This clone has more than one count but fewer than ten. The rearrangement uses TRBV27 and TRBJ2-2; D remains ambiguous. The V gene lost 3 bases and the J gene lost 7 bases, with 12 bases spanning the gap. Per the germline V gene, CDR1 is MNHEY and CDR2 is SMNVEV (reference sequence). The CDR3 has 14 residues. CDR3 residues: CASSFGQAGGELFF. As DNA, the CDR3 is TGTGCCAGCAGTTTTGGGCAGGCCGGCGGGGAGCTGTTTTTT.

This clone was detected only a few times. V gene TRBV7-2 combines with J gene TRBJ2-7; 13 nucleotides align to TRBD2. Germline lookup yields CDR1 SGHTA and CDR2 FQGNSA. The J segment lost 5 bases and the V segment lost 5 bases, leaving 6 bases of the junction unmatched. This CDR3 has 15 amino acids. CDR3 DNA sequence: TGTGCCAGCAGCCGACAACTAGCGGGAGGGAACGAGCAGTACTTC. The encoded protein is CASSRQLAGGNEQYF.

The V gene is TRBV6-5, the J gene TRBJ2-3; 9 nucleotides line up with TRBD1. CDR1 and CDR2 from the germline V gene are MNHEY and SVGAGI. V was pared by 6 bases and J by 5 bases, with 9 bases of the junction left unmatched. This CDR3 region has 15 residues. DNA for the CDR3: TGTGCCAGCAGACCCCGACAGGGGGGGAGAGATACGCAGTATTTT. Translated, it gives CASRPRQGGRDTQYF.

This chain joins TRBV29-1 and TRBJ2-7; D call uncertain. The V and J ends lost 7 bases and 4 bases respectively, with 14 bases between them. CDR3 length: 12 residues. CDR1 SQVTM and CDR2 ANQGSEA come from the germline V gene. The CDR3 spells CSAMNSPYEQYF. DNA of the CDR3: TGCAGCGCAATGAATTCTCCGTACGAGCAGTACTTC.

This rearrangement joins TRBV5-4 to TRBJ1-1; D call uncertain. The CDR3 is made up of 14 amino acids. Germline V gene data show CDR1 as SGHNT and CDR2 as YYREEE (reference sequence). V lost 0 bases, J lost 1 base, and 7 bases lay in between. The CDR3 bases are TGTGCCAGCAGCTTGGTGGGTCCGAACACTGAAGCTTTCTTT. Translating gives CASSLVGPNTEAFF.

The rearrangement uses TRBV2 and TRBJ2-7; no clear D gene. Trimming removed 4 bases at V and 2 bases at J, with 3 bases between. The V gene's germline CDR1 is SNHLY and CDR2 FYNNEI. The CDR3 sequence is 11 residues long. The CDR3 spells CASSGTYEQYF. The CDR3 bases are TGTGCCAGCAGTGGGACCTACGAGCAGTACTTC.